The clone carrying this TCR beta chain was counted once. The target antigen is unknown. The entry originates in a study of blood T cells in healthy people across ages. The study's findings and limits: With naive T cell percentage, TCR beta diversity showed a strong correlation. Older individuals had lower TCR beta diversity per million T cells (the decline was roughly linear).

A sample-barcoded 5' primer and a J-beta primer mix were used in a second PCR of roughly 6 to 11 cycles. TCRdb called the 5' RACE reads again in MiXCR, with one record for every CDR3 protein. This table has some 800,000 distinct CDR3 sequences, more than 20% appearing once. The CDR3 consists of 17 residues. Germline values: CDR1 GTSNPN, CDR2 SVGIG (reference sequence). Trimming shortened V by 0 bases and J by 2 bases, and 19 bases separated the two germline ends. These same data were also listed under a study on T cells of mothers and their children.

This chain connects TRBV30 to TRBJ1-2, with D unresolved. Sequenced: blood. The sequence derives from a boy younger than 18 in good health. The CDR3 DNA sequence: TGTGCCTGGAGTGTGGTTGGCGGCTCTATATTAAACTATGGCTACACCTTC. Its translation: CAWSVVGGSILNYGYTF.